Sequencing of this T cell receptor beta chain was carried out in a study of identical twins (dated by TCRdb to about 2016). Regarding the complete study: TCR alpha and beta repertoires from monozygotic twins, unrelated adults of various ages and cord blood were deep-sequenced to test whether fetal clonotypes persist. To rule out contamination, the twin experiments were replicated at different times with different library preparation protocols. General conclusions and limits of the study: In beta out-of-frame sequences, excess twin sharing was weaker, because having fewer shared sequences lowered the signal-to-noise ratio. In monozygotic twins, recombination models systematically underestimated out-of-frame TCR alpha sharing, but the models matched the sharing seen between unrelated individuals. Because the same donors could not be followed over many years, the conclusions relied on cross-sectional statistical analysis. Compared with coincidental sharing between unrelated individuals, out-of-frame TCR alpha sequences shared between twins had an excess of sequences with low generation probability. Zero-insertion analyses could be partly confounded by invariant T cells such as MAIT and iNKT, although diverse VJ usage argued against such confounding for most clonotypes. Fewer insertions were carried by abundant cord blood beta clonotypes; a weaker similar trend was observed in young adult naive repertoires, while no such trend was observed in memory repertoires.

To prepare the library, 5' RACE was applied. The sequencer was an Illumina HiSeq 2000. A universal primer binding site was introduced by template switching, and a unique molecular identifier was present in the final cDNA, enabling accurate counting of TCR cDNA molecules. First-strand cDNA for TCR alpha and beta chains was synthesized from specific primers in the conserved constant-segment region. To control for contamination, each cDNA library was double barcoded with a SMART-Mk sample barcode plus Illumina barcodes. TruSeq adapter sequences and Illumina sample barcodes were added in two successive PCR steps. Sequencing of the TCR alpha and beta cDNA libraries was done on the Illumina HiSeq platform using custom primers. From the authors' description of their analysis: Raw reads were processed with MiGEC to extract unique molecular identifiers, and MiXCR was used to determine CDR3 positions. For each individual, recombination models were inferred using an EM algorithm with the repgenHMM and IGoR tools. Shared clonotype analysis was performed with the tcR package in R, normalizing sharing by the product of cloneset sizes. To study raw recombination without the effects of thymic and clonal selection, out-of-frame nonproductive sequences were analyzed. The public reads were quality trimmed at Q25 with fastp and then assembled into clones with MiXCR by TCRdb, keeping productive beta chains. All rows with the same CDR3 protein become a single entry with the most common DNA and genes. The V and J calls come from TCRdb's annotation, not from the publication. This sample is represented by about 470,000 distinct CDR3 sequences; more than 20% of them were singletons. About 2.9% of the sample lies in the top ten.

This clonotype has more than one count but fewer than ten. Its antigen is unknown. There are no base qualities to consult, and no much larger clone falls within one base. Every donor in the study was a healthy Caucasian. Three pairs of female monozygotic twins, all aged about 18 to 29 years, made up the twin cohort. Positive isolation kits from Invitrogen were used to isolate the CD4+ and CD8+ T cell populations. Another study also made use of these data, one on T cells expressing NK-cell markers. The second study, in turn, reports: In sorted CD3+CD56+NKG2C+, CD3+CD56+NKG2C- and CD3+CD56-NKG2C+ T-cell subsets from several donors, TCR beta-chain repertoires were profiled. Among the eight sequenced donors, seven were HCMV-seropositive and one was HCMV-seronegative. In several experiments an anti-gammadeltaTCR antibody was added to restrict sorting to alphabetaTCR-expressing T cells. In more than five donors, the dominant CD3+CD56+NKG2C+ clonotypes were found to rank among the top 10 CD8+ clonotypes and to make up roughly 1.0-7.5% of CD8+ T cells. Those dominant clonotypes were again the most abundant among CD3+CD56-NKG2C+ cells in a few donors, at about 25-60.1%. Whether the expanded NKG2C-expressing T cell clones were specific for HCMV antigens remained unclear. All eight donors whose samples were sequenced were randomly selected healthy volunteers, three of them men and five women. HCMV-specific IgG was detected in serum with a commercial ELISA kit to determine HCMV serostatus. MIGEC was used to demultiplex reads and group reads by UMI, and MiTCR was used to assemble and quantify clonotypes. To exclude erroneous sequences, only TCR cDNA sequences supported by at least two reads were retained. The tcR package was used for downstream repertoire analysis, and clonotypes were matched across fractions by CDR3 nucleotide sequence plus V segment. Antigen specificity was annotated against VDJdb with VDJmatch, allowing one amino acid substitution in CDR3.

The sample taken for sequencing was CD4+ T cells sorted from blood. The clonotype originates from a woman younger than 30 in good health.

At the DNA level, the sequence is TGTGCCAGCTCACTCGCACGCAGCACAGATACGCAGTATTTT. Translated, it gives CASSLARSTDTQYF. The rearrangement joined TRBV18 to TRBJ2-3; no D gene call is confident. The CDR3 sequence holds 14 residues, the cysteine and phenylalanine included. Of the read, only the CDR3 DNA is kept; its 42 bases are in frame from base 1. CDR1 and CDR2 are drawn from the germline V gene: KGHSH, LQKENI. The junction shows trimming of 4 bases on V and 0 bases on J, plus 8 bases between the germline ends.